Shown below are 8 T cell receptor beta chains from a single sample sequenced in a study of yellow fever vaccine responses in identical twins. MiXCR was run by TCRdb on the RT-PCR reads, yielding one entry per CDR3 protein. The table has some 3,100 distinct CDR3 sequences, around four fifths seen once. Sequencing was performed on T cells from blood (PBMCs), unsorted or a sorted subset (not recorded which), taken before or after yellow fever vaccination (not recorded which). Receptors originate from a woman between 18 and 29 years old who received the yellow fever vaccine.

The chain carries TRBV5-6 and TRBJ2-4, with D perhaps assigned TRBD1 or TRBD2 (5 bases each). Trimming removed 5 bases from V and 5 bases from J, with 17 bases in between. The CDR3 covers 15 residues. The V gene's germline CDR1 is SGHDT and CDR2 YYEEEE. DNA of the CDR3: TGTGCCAGCAGTACAACGGTAGGGACGCAAAACATTCAGTACTTC. This codes for CASSTTVGTQNIQYF.

The chain links TRBV2 to TRBJ2-5; no firm D call. This CDR3 has 11 amino acids. Per the germline V gene, CDR1 is SNHLY and CDR2 is FYNNEI. V was shortened by 11 bases and J by 5 bases, with 12 bases between the two germline ends. This chain's CDR3 is CAGREAETQYF. The DNA of the CDR3 is TGTGCCGGACGCGAGGCGGAGACCCAGTACTTC.

The chain carries TRBV10-3 and TRBJ1-6, with D possibly TRBD1 on 6 matching bases. The CDR3 has 14 residues. V was pared by 7 bases and J by 5 bases, with 12 bases between. Germline V gene sequence: CDR1 ENHRY, CDR2 SYGVKD. The CDR3 loop is CAINMDRDNSPLHF. Here the CDR3 DNA reads TGTGCCATCAACATGGACAGAGATAATTCACCCCTCCACTTT.

The chain employs TRBV11-1 and TRBJ2-7, with a weak D call TRBD1 (6 bases). This CDR3 region has 12 residues. CDR1 and CDR2 from the germline V gene are SGHAT and FQDESV (reference sequence). V was cut by 5 bases and J by 6 bases, with 11 bases left in between. Here the CDR3 reads CASSTQGREQYF. In DNA form, the CDR3 reads TGTGCCAGCAGCACCCAGGGGCGCGAGCAGTACTTC.

The rearrangement joins TRBV6-1 to TRBJ1-5; D might be TRBD1 (6 bases). The CDR3 runs to 14 residues. V was shortened by 2 bases and J by 5 bases, with 10 bases between the two germline ends. Germline CDR1 and CDR2: MNHNS and SASEGT. The CDR3 sequence is CASSERGLDQPQHF. DNA for the CDR3: TGTGCCAGCAGTGAACGGGGGCTCGATCAGCCCCAGCATTTT.

The V call is TRBV15, the J call TRBJ2-3; tentatively, D is TRBD1 (6 bases). With 3 bases removed from V and 0 bases from J, the gap between germline ends came to 10 bases. The CDR3 consists of 15 residues. Germline CDR1 is LNHNV and CDR2 is YYDKDF (reference sequence). The CDR3 DNA follows: TGTGCCACCAGCAGGGGGGCTACTAGCACAGATACGCAGTATTTT. It specifies CATSRGATSTDTQYF.

This chain uses TRBV4-2 with TRBJ2-1; no firm D call. V dropped 1 base and J dropped 3 bases, with 10 bases sitting between them. The CDR3 is 15 residues long. Germline loops: CDR1 LGHNA, CDR2 YNFKEQ. The DNA for the CDR3 is TGTGCCAGCAGCCAAGTCTTAGGCGTCTACAATGAGCAGTTCTTC. As protein: CASSQVLGVYNEQFF.

The CDR3 region is CASSSQPQTLLTNNEQFF. CDR3 coding DNA: TGTGCCAGCAGCTCCCAACCCCAGACACTTTTAACCAACAATGAGCAGTTCTTC. The V call is TRBV11-1, the J call TRBJ2-1; no clear D. The germline V gene encodes CDR1 SGHAT and CDR2 FQDESV (reference sequence). The CDR3 sequence is 18 residues long. V shed 4 bases and J shed 5 bases, with 24 bases lying between them.